This T cell receptor (beta chain) was recovered during a study of OX40 agonist ivuxolimab in advanced cancers. The table came from immunoSEQ multiplex PCR; TCRdb's copy has only in-frame clones and leaves some out. The data show 65,000 to 75,000 clones, with over 75% seen just once and approximately 1% held by the top ten. The sequencing used CD4+ or CD8+ T cells sorted from blood, collected in a trial of the OX40 agonist ivuxolimab. The clonotype comes from an adult with an advanced solid tumor such as melanoma, head and neck, liver or kidney cancer.

CDR3 in amino acids: CASTISDSSGNTIYF. The DNA of the CDR3 is TGCGCCAGCACCATAAGTGACAGCTCTGGAAACACCATATATTTT. The gene calls are TRBV5-1 and TRBJ1-3, with D maybe TRBD1 (5 bases). CDR3 length: 15 residues. V dropped 6 bases and J dropped 0 bases, with 13 bases sitting between them. From germline, CDR1 is SGHRS and CDR2 YFSETQ.